These 14 T cell receptor beta chains were all obtained from the same sample, sequenced in a study of blood T cell repertoires in COVID-19. Method: immunoSEQ multiplex PCR; TCRdb's copy keeps in-frame clones and lacks some. The data hold some 250,000 clones, with about 80% observed a single time. Sequenced input: peripheral blood. The receptors derive from an elderly woman with acute or convalescent COVID-19.

CDR3 coding DNA: TGCGCCAGCAGCCATCGGACTAGCGGGACCACCGGGGAGCTGTTTTTT. Amino acids: CASSHRTSGTTGELFF. This chain uses TRBV5-1 with TRBJ2-2, with 12 positions matching TRBD2. CDR1 is SGHRS, CDR2 YFSETQ, per germline. This CDR3 has 16 amino acids. With V trimmed by 4 bases and J by 4 bases, 5 bases remained unmatched.

This clone was observed a handful of times. The chain joins TRBV7-9 to TRBJ1-6; the match to TRBD1 covers 8 bases. Unmatched junction bases numbered 18, after V lost 8 bases and J lost 15 bases. Germline values: CDR1 SEHNR, CDR2 FQNEAQ (reference sequence). The CDR3 contains 15 residues. CDR3 loop: CASGLLGDRPLNLHF. For the CDR3, the DNA is TGTGCCAGCGGACTATTAGGGGACAGGCCCCTCAACCTCCACTTT.

The rearrangement uses TRBV7-9 and TRBJ2-7, with D maybe TRBD1 (5 bases). V was trimmed by 1 base and J by 1 base, leaving 14 bases between them. Germline CDR1 SEHNR, CDR2 FQNEAQ (reference sequence). The CDR3 loop spans 16 amino acids. This CDR3 is CASSLDRWGWSYEQYF. As DNA, the CDR3 is TGTGCCAGCAGCTTAGACCGCTGGGGCTGGTCCTACGAGCAGTACTTC. The entire variable domain, with the rest obtained from reference TRBV7-9 and TRBJ2-7, is as follows: DTGVSQNPRHKITKRGQNVTFRCDPISEHNRLYWYRQTLGQGPEFLTYFQNEAQLEKSRLLSDRFSAERPKGSFSTLEIQRTEQGDSAMYLCASSLDRWGWSYEQYFGPGTRLTVT.

CDR3 loop: CAWSVLAGETEQYF. The CDR3 DNA follows: TGTGCCTGGAGTGTACTAGCGGGAGAGACCGAGCAGTACTTC. The chain links TRBV30 to TRBJ2-7; 11 bases are a match to TRBD2. After removal of 0 bases from V and 6 bases from J, the junction contained 4 bases not matched to a gene. The CDR3 is 14 amino acids. Looked up from germline, CDR1 is GTSNPN and CDR2 is SVGIG (reference sequence).

The rearrangement uses TRBV18 and TRBJ1-4; 8 bases map to TRBD1. With V trimmed by 9 bases and J by 8 bases, 14 bases remained unmatched. The CDR3 has 15 amino acids. The germline V gene encodes CDR1 KGHSH and CDR2 LQKENI. The CDR3 bases are TGTGCCAGGCTTCTCACAAGTAGACAGGGGGAAAAACTGTTTTTT. Amino acid sequence: CARLLTSRQGEKLFF.

The chain recombines TRBV5-4 with TRBJ1-1; D is possibly TRBD1 (6 bases). CDR1 is SGHNT, CDR2 YYREEE, per germline (reference sequence). CDR3 length: 13 residues. V gave up 5 bases and J gave up 4 bases, with 12 bases separating them. The CDR3 DNA is TGTGCCAGCAGTTATCAGGGGAGCACTGAAGCTTTCTTT. Translating it yields CASSYQGSTEAFF.

The chain combines TRBV5-1 with TRBJ2-1, with TRBD2 as a possible D gene (5 bases). The CDR3 has 15 residues. The germline V and J ends were trimmed by 2 bases and 9 bases, with 18 bases remaining between them. Per the germline V gene, CDR1 is SGHRS and CDR2 is YFSETQ. This CDR3 reads CASSFVAGSVSEQFF. CDR3 in DNA: TGCGCCAGCAGCTTTGTGGCGGGTAGCGTCAGTGAGCAGTTCTTC.

The CDR3 DNA sequence: TGTGCCAGCAGCCCGCAGGGGGCGCTGACTGAAGCTTTCTTT. Translating gives CASSPQGALTEAFF. The rearrangement uses TRBV7-6 and TRBJ1-1; TRBD1 matches at 8 bases. The V gene's germline CDR1 is SGHVS and CDR2 FNYEAQ. Trimming at V came to 5 bases and at J to 5 bases, leaving 7 bases not matched to a gene. CDR3 size: 14 residues.

This clone was seen only once. The chain links TRBV18 to TRBJ2-1; the match to TRBD2 covers 10 bases. V gave up 1 base and J gave up 6 bases; unmatched junction bases: 3. This CDR3 region has 15 residues. In germline, CDR1 is KGHSH, CDR2 LQKENI. CDR3 DNA: TGTGCCAGCTCACCACAGCGGGGGGGCCCCAATGAGCAGTTCTTC. Translation: CASSPQRGGPNEQFF.

This chain connects TRBV3-1 (or the pseudogene TRBV3-2) to TRBJ2-2, with 10 bases that match TRBD2. CDR3 length: 14 residues. Germline V CDR1 and CDR2: LGHDT, YNNKEL (reference sequence). Trimming cost V 6 bases and J 4 bases; bases outside gene matches: 2. In DNA, the CDR3 is TGTGCCAGCAGACTAGCGGGAAGCACCGGGGAGCTGTTTTTT. Translated: CASRLAGSTGELFF.

The CDR3 loop reads CASSPLSGTAVGTEAFF. DNA for the CDR3: TGCGCCAGCAGCCCACTCTCCGGGACAGCAGTTGGCACTGAAGCTTTCTTT. The chain joins TRBV5-1 to TRBJ1-1; 7 bases are shared with TRBD1. Germline CDR1 is SGHRS and CDR2 is YFSETQ. V lost 4 bases and J lost 4; bases outside the gene matches: 16. The CDR3 runs 17 residues.

V is TRBV3-1 (or the pseudogene TRBV3-2) and J is TRBJ2-1; D is perhaps TRBD1 (6 bases). V was shortened by 2 bases and J by 12 bases, with 8 bases between the two germline ends. This CDR3 has 11 amino acids. Per the germline V gene, CDR1 is LGHDT and CDR2 is YNNKEL (reference sequence). CDR3 DNA sequence: TGTGCCAGCAGCCAAACAGGGATGCAGTTCTTC. This translates into CASSQTGMQFF.

The chain combines TRBV28 with TRBJ1-5; a possible D gene is TRBD1 (5 bases). This CDR3 spans 15 amino acids. V was pared by 7 bases and J by 0 bases, with 13 bases between. Germline CDR1 is MDHEN and CDR2 is SYDVKM. The CDR3 region is CASNSDSNSNQPQHF. The CDR3 DNA reads TGTGCCAGCAACTCAGACAGCAATAGCAATCAGCCCCAGCATTTT.

The rearrangement links TRBV7-2 to TRBJ1-6, with 9 bases identical to TRBD1. CDR1 is SGHTA, CDR2 FQGNSA, per germline. V shed 4 bases and J 10 bases; nucleotides not matched to a gene: 5. This CDR3 is built from 14 residues. The CDR3 is CASSSGQGASPLHF. DNA of the CDR3: TGTGCCAGCAGCTCGGGACAGGGAGCCTCACCCCTCCACTTT.